This entry features one T cell receptor beta chain sequence. This sample is part of a study of T cells in Graves' hyperthyroidism and ophthalmopathy. What was amplified from RNA transcripts were TCR beta CDR3 regions. TCR CDR3 underwent first-round RT-PCR with the HTBI primer set. TCRdb passed the multiplex PCR reads through MiXCR, listing each CDR3 protein once. The table lists 610,000 or so distinct CDR3 sequences, 35% to 55% of them singletons. This CDR3 contains 13 residues. J lost 13 bases, V lost 4 bases, and 4 bases had no gene match. The chain has TRBV12-3 or TRBV12-4 and TRBJ1-6; 10 nucleotides line up with TRBD1. The TCR was taken from a woman aged 18-29 years with Graves' hyperthyroidism. What was sequenced was peripheral blood or thyroid tissue (not recorded which). In nucleotides, the CDR3 is TGTGCCAGCAGTTGGACAGGGGGGGCTCCCCTCCACTTT. Its translation: CASSWTGGAPLHF.